These 5 T cell receptor beta chains originate from one sample sequenced in a study of CD8 T cells in Susac syndrome. When the RNA was reverse transcribed, random hexamers were used with an input of roughly 0.45 to 1 ug. TCRdb recomputed calls from the immunoSEQ multiplex PCR reads with MiXCR, one row per CDR3 protein. The data hold roughly 110,000 distinct CDR3 sequences, with approximately 94% observed a single time. The sequencing input was CD8+ T cells from PBMCs. The receptors derive from a human donor with Susac syndrome.

DNA for the CDR3: TGTGCCAGCAGTTTCGGGACGGGCAATGAGCAGTTCTTC. Translating it yields CASSFGTGNEQFF. The rearrangement uses TRBV12-3 or TRBV12-4 and TRBJ2-1; D possibly matches TRBD1 or TRBD2 (5 bases each). The CDR3 extends over 13 amino acids. With 3 bases removed from V and 6 bases from J, the gap between germline ends came to 9 bases.

V and J are TRBV4-3 and TRBJ2-3; no definite D call. CDR3 length: 16 amino acids. Trimming pared 5 bases from V and 2 bases from J, leaving 17 bases between. Germline CDR1 and CDR2: LGHNA and YSLEER. The CDR3 protein is CASSGKQALATDTQYF. CDR3 sequence (DNA): TGCGCCAGCAGCGGCAAGCAGGCGCTGGCCACAGATACGCAGTATTTT.

The chain uses TRBV20-1 and TRBJ2-7, with D maybe TRBD1 (5 bases). V was clipped by 4 bases and J by 4 bases, with 17 bases between them. There are 14 residues in the CDR3. CDR1 DFQATT and CDR2 SNEGSKA come from the germline V gene (reference sequence). This CDR3 reads CSAIGVDTAYEQYF. CDR3 DNA sequence: TGCAGTGCTATAGGGGTAGACACCGCTTACGAGCAGTACTTC.

The J gene is TRBJ1-6, the V gene TRBV13; 9 bases fit TRBD1. Unmatched junction bases numbered 4, after V lost 4 bases and J lost 9 bases. This CDR3 is 14 amino acids long. The germline V gene has CDR1 PRHDT and CDR2 FYEKMQ (reference sequence). The CDR3 sequence is CASSSGQGSSPLHF. As DNA, the CDR3 is TGTGCCAGCAGCTCCGGACAGGGGAGTTCACCCCTCCACTTT.

This chain links TRBV3-1 with TRBJ2-1; TRBD2 agrees at 7 bases. Germline V gives CDR1 LGHDT, CDR2 YNNKEL (reference sequence). This CDR3 is 17 amino acids long. V lost 0 bases to trimming and J lost 2 bases; unmatched junction nucleotides: 7. This CDR3 reads CASSQDLASGPYNEQFF. DNA for the CDR3: TGTGCCAGCAGCCAAGATCTGGCTAGCGGACCCTACAATGAGCAGTTCTTC.